The 26 T cell receptor beta chains below come from one sample, sequenced in a study of T-cell reconstitution after alpha-beta-depleted transplantation in children. Unique molecular identifiers were incorporated into the prepared TCRbeta library. MiXCR was run by TCRdb on the PCR reads, yielding one entry per CDR3 protein. The table shows over 200,000 distinct CDR3 sequences, with 7% to 9% occurring only once. This sample comprised PBMCs, mostly from graft donor cells, obtained 360 days after TCRalphabeta/CD19-depleted stem cell transplant. The receptors shown here come from a male patient aged 2-9 years who had a stem cell transplant for acute myeloid leukemia, so the T cells may come from the graft donor.

The chain is built from TRBV5-1 and TRBJ2-3, with D hard to call. CDR1 is SGHRS and CDR2 is YFSETQ in the germline V gene. Trimming pared 2 bases from V and 2 bases from J, leaving 9 bases between. The CDR3 is 14 residues long. CDR3 loop: CASSFGGYTDTQYF. CDR3 nucleotide sequence: TGCGCCAGCAGCTTTGGCGGATACACAGATACGCAGTATTTT. Looking up the rest from reference TRBV5-1 and TRBJ2-3 gives the full variable domain: KAGVTQTPRYLIKTRGQQVTLSCSPISGHRSVSWYQQTPGQGLQFLFEYFSETQRNKGNFPGRFSGRQFSNSRSEMNVSTLELGDSALYLCASSFGGYTDTQYFGPGTRLTVL.

This clonotype was found a few times. V gene TRBV5-1 combines with J gene TRBJ2-5, with TRBD1 identical over 9 bases. Trimming cost V 4 bases and J 2 bases; bases outside gene matches: 6. Germline assignment: CDR1 SGHRS and CDR2 YFSETQ. The CDR3 has 15 amino acids. CDR3 sequence: CASSGGDRVQETQYF. CDR3 coding DNA: TGCGCCAGCAGCGGAGGGGACAGGGTACAAGAGACCCAGTACTTC.

The CDR3 spells CASSPGLPPQYF. As DNA, the CDR3 is TGTGCCAGCAGCCCCGGACTCCCCCCGCAGTATTTT. V gene TRBV7-2 combines with J gene TRBJ2-3; tentative D call: TRBD2 (5 bases). This CDR3 comprises 12 residues. Per germline, CDR1 SGHTA and CDR2 FQGNSA. V lost 5 bases to trimming and J lost 10 bases, with 13 bases between them.

This clonotype was observed many times. The rearrangement links TRBV2 to TRBJ2-5; TRBD2 agrees at 8 bases. The CDR3 has 13 amino acids. V lost 4 bases and J lost 2; bases outside the gene matches: 0. Germline V gene data show CDR1 as SNHLY and CDR2 as FYNNEI. CDR3 amino acids: CASSGLAQETQYF. Written as DNA, the CDR3 is TGTGCCAGCAGTGGACTAGCGCAAGAGACCCAGTACTTC.

This clonotype was recorded a few times. This chain links TRBV7-2 with TRBJ1-4; D possibly corresponds to TRBD1 (5 bases). This CDR3 contains 13 residues. Trimming shortened V by 4 bases and J by 10 bases, and 13 bases separated the two germline ends. Germline V lookup: CDR1 SGHTA, CDR2 FQGNSA. The CDR3 bases are TGTGCCAGCAGCTACGGACCCGGGGGAAAACTGTTTTTT. This encodes CASSYGPGGKLFF.

This clonotype has ten or more counts. The chain combines TRBV10-3 with TRBJ2-3; TRBD2 aligns across 7 bases. CDR3 size: 14 residues. After removal of 5 bases from V and 2 bases from J, the junction contained 4 bases not matched to a gene. Germline CDR1 ENHRY, CDR2 SYGVKD. CDR3 DNA: TGTGCCATCAGTAGAGCGGGATACACAGATACGCAGTATTTT. It is translated as CAISRAGYTDTQYF.

This clonotype was seen only a few times. The gene calls are TRBV5-6 and TRBJ2-1; D perhaps matches TRBD2 (6 bases). V lost 0 bases and J 6 bases, leaving 13 bases between the germline ends. The CDR3 has 15 amino acids. In germline, CDR1 is SGHDT, CDR2 YYEEEE. As DNA, the CDR3 is TGTGCCAGCAGCTTGGGACTAGTTTTGCCCAATGAGCAGTTCTTC. Protein product: CASSLGLVLPNEQFF.

V usage is TRBV7-2 and J usage is TRBJ2-5; no clear D gene. CDR1 is SGHTA, CDR2 FQGNSA, per germline. Trimming pared 5 bases from V and 5 bases from J, leaving 18 bases between. The CDR3 has 15 residues. Here the CDR3 reads CASSLRADATETQYF. CDR3 in DNA: TGTGCCAGCAGCCTCCGGGCCGATGCCACCGAGACCCAGTACTTC.

In its sample, this clonotype was seen many times. The chain recombines TRBV7-6 with TRBJ2-7; D not certain. This CDR3 is built from 13 residues. Germline CDR1 is SGHVS and CDR2 is FNYEAQ. Between the trimmed V and J ends, which lost 5 bases and 0 bases, there was a span of 8 bases. The CDR3: CASSLDASYEQYF. The DNA of the CDR3 is TGTGCCAGCAGCCTCGACGCCTCCTACGAGCAGTACTTC.

This clonotype was counted only a few times. The chain recombines TRBV7-2 with TRBJ1-1, with a weak D call TRBD1 (6 bases). The V end lost 2 bases, the J end lost 1 base, and 8 bases lay between the germline ends. Looked up from germline, CDR1 is SGHTA and CDR2 is FQGNSA. The CDR3 covers 14 residues. The chain's CDR3 is CASSLQGWNTEAFF. The CDR3 nucleotides read TGTGCCAGCAGCTTACAGGGGTGGAACACTGAAGCTTTCTTT.

This clonotype has only a few counts. The V and J genes are TRBV10-3 and TRBJ2-3; D gene ambiguous. CDR1 and CDR2 (germline): ENHRY, SYGVKD. V was clipped by 6 bases and J by 6 bases, with 10 bases between them. The CDR3 is 12 amino acids. The CDR3 sequence: CAISVFTDTQYF. CDR3 sequence (DNA): TGTGCCATCAGCGTCTTTACCGATACGCAGTATTTT.

V and J are TRBV6-6 and TRBJ2-1; D is perhaps TRBD1 or TRBD2 (5 bases each). From germline, CDR1 is MNHNY and CDR2 SVGAGI (reference sequence). This CDR3 contains 13 residues. Trimming cost V 10 bases and J 9 bases, with 19 bases left between them. The CDR3 reads CAISRDGVIEQFF. In DNA form, the CDR3 reads TGTGCCATCTCCCGGGACGGCGTTATTGAGCAGTTCTTC.

This clonotype was observed many times. The chain joins TRBV5-6 to TRBJ2-7, with a possible D match to TRBD1 (6 bases). The germline V gene has CDR1 SGHDT and CDR2 YYEEEE. With 2 bases removed from V and 2 bases from J, the gap between germline ends came to 8 bases. The CDR3 has 13 residues. The DNA for the CDR3 is TGTGCCAGCAGCTTCAGGGGTACCTACGAGCAGTACTTC. It is translated as CASSFRGTYEQYF.

Concerning this clonotype: A much larger clone lies one base from this, so it may be a read error. CDR3 region: CASSSYPGYEQYF. CDR3 nucleotides: TGCGCCAGCAGCTCCTATCCCGGTTACGAGCAGTACTTC. V and J are TRBV5-1 and TRBJ2-7; D not certain. The CDR3 is made up of 13 amino acids. Germline-derived CDR1 and CDR2 are SGHRS and YFSETQ. The ends were cut back, 3 bases at V and 4 bases at J, with 11 bases in the middle.

The rearrangement joins TRBV9 to TRBJ2-2; D may match TRBD1 or TRBD2 (7 bases each). The V gene's germline CDR1 is SGDLS and CDR2 YYNGEE. The CDR3 spans 17 residues. Between the trimmed V and J ends, which lost 0 bases and 5 bases, there was a span of 17 bases. CDR3 sequence (DNA): TGTGCCAGCAGCGTAGCAGGGGGGGTGGGGTCGACCGGGGAGCTGTTTTTT. Its protein product is CASSVAGGVGSTGELFF. Looking up the rest from reference TRBV9 and TRBJ2-2 gives the full variable domain: DSGVTQTPKHLITATGQRVTLRCSPRSGDLSVYWYQQSLDQGLQFLIQYYNGEERAKGNILERFSAQQFPDLHSELNLSSLELGDSALYFCASSVAGGVGSTGELFFGEGSRLTVL.

This clonotype was found many times. The CDR3 here is CASSHRPKTVAGAKNIQYF. DNA for the CDR3: TGTGCCAGCAGTCATAGGCCGAAGACAGTTGCCGGGGCCAAAAACATTCAGTACTTC. The chain recombines TRBV12-3 or TRBV12-4 with TRBJ2-4, with D possibly being TRBD1 (5 bases). V was cut by 5 bases and J by 1 base, with 24 bases left in between. The CDR3 runs to 19 residues.

This clonotype came up many times. The rearrangement joins TRBV5-6 to TRBJ2-7, with TRBD1 identical over 10 bases. V was clipped by 4 bases and J by 4 bases; unmatched bases: 14. Germline V gene data show CDR1 as SGHDT and CDR2 as YYEEEE. The CDR3 loop spans 17 amino acids. CDR3 loop: CASSASLRDRGLYEQYV. Written as DNA, the CDR3 is TGTGCCAGCAGCGCGTCCCTCCGAGACAGGGGGCTATACGAGCAGTACGTC.

The chain couples TRBV2 to TRBJ1-1; D may be TRBD1 (6 bases). Germline-derived CDR1 and CDR2 are SNHLY and FYNNEI. V lost 8 bases and J lost 0, with 10 bases in between. The CDR3 length is 13 residues. The chain's CDR3 is CASLRDMNTEAFF. The CDR3 DNA follows: TGTGCCAGCCTCCGGGACATGAACACTGAAGCTTTCTTT.

The DNA of the CDR3 is TGTGCCACCAGCAGAGATCCAGCACTAGCGCATGAGCAGTTCTTC. This sequence encodes CATSRDPALAHEQFF. The chain carries TRBV15 and TRBJ2-1, with 7 bases fitting TRBD2. V lost 0 bases and J lost 8; bases outside the gene matches: 7. From germline, CDR1 is LNHNV and CDR2 YYDKDF (reference sequence). The CDR3 covers 15 residues.

In nucleotides, the CDR3 is TGTGCCAGCAGCGCCGGACAGGGCAGAAAAGAGACCCAGTACTTC. It is translated as CASSAGQGRKETQYF. V usage is TRBV21-1 and J usage is TRBJ2-5; the DNA was not compared with TRBD1, the D call given in the table. TRBV21-1 is a recognized pseudogene. The CDR3 has 15 residues.

This chain connects TRBV5-1 to TRBJ1-5; a possible D gene is TRBD1 (5 bases). The V gene's germline CDR1 is SGHRS and CDR2 YFSETQ. V was trimmed by 4 bases and J by 2 bases, leaving 13 bases between them. CDR3 length: 15 residues. The CDR3 spells CASSVQGEGNQPQHF. The CDR3 DNA is TGCGCCAGCAGCGTTCAGGGTGAGGGCAATCAGCCCCAGCATTTT. Full variable domain (outside the CDR3, taken from reference TRBV5-1 and TRBJ1-5): KAGVTQTPRYLIKTRGQQVTLSCSPISGHRSVSWYQQTPGQGLQFLFEYFSETQRNKGNFPGRFSGRQFSNSRSEMNVSTLELGDSALYLCASSVQGEGNQPQHFGDGTRLSIL.

This chain uses TRBV12-3 or TRBV12-4 with TRBJ2-1, with 9 nucleotides matching TRBD2. The V segment lost 1 base and the J segment 5 bases; nucleotides outside the gene matches: 18. CDR3 size: 20 residues. CDR3 protein: CASSLGRRGILAGTNNEQFF. The CDR3 region has the DNA TGTGCCAGCAGTTTAGGACGGAGGGGGATTCTAGCGGGGACAAACAATGAGCAGTTCTTC.

In its sample, this clonotype was seen a few times. This chain uses TRBV10-3 with TRBJ2-7; the D gene is possibly TRBD1 (5 bases). Germline V lookup: CDR1 ENHRY, CDR2 SYGVKD. The CDR3 runs to 13 residues. Between the trimmed V and J ends, which lost 3 bases and 7 bases, there was a span of 13 bases. CDR3 region: CAISDRVTVEQYF. The CDR3 DNA reads as TGTGCCATCAGTGACAGGGTAACCGTGGAGCAGTACTTC.

V is TRBV7-6 and J is TRBJ1-4, with D possibly TRBD1 on 5 matching bases. CDR1 SGHVS and CDR2 FNYEAQ come from the germline V gene. The CDR3 length is 16 residues. Trimming removed 0 bases from V and 2 bases from J, with 10 bases in between. The CDR3 loop reads CASSLAGVWTNEKLFF. DNA of the CDR3: TGTGCCAGCAGCTTAGCGGGGGTGTGGACTAATGAAAAACTGTTTTTT.

This clonotype was recorded at least ten times. The rearrangement links TRBV12-3 or TRBV12-4 to TRBJ1-1; a possible D gene is TRBD1 (5 bases). The CDR3 sequence is 15 residues long. V was clipped by 3 bases and J by 3 bases, with 14 bases between them. CDR3 in amino acids: CASSLWGGGDTEAFF. DNA for the CDR3: TGTGCCAGCAGTTTGTGGGGCGGGGGAGACACTGAAGCTTTCTTT.

This clonotype was detected only a few times. The chain couples TRBV12-3 or TRBV12-4 to TRBJ2-1, with TRBD2 matching 7 bases. The CDR3 has 15 amino acids. V lost 1 base and J lost 7; bases outside the gene matches: 7. In nucleotides, the CDR3 is TGTGCCAGCAGTTTAGGGGAGGGAGGGTTGAATGAGCAGTTCTTC. Translating gives CASSLGEGGLNEQFF.